The 8 T cell receptor beta chains reported below all come from one sample, sequenced in a study of blood T cell repertoires in COVID-19. The protocol was immunoSEQ multiplex PCR, while the TCRdb copy is restricted to in-frame clones and leaves out a portion. The repertoire holds about 100,000 clones, with 70% to 85% as singletons. Sequencing used peripheral blood. Receptor source: a woman aged 40 to 50 with acute or convalescent COVID-19.

The chain carries TRBV2 and TRBJ2-7; possible D gene TRBD1, 5 bases. Per germline, CDR1 SNHLY and CDR2 FYNNEI. This CDR3 has 12 amino acids. V was clipped by 6 bases and J by 6 bases, with 12 bases between them. For the CDR3, the DNA is TGTGCCAGCAGCGAAACAGGTACCGAGCAGTACTTC. It is translated as CASSETGTEQYF.

The V and J genes are TRBV7-9 and TRBJ1-1; 8 nucleotides agree with TRBD1. The CDR3 consists of 15 residues. V lost 5 bases and J lost 3; bases outside the gene matches: 8. CDR1 SEHNR and CDR2 FQNEAQ come from the germline V gene (reference sequence). The CDR3, as DNA: TGTGCCAGCAGCCCCAACAGGGGGGGGTACACTGAAGCTTTCTTT. Translation: CASSPNRGGYTEAFF.

CDR3 nucleotides: TGTGCCAGCAGTTTATCGCTGGGGGCGGGGAACACTGAAGCTTTCTTT. Protein sequence: CASSLSLGAGNTEAFF. This chain uses TRBV28 with TRBJ1-1; TRBD1 is a possible D gene (6 bases). The CDR3 has 16 residues. In germline, CDR1 is MDHEN, CDR2 SYDVKM. V lost 1 base and J lost 1, with 13 bases in between.

The chain couples TRBV6-5 to TRBJ1-5; tentative D call: TRBD1 (5 bases). CDR3 size: 13 residues. Germline V gene data show CDR1 as MNHEY and CDR2 as SVGAGI. V gave up 7 bases and J gave up 9 bases, with 16 bases separating them. DNA for the CDR3: TGTGCCAGCAAAGAAGAGACAGACACGCCCCAGCATTTT. It specifies CASKEETDTPQHF.

V and J are TRBV7-8 and TRBJ2-1; possible D gene TRBD1, 6 bases. CDR1 and CDR2 (germline): SGHVS, FQNEAQ. The CDR3 loop spans 13 amino acids. Trimming stripped 5 bases from V and 4 bases from J, with 9 bases between. The CDR3 region is CASSIGQYNEQFF. The CDR3 DNA reads as TGTGCCAGCAGCATTGGACAGTACAATGAGCAGTTCTTC.

A single count supports this clone. The genes are TRBV3-1 (or the pseudogene TRBV3-2) and TRBJ2-4, with 7 bases fitting TRBD2. This CDR3 is built from 15 residues. Germline V gene sequence: CDR1 LGHDT, CDR2 YNNKEL (reference sequence). The trim removed 6 bases at V and 2 bases at J, leaving 7 bases unmatched. CDR3 protein: CASSITSATKNIQYF. CDR3 DNA: TGTGCCAGCAGTATTACTAGCGCGACCAAAAACATTCAGTACTTC.

The V call is TRBV3-1 (or the pseudogene TRBV3-2), the J call TRBJ2-7; D possibly corresponds to TRBD1 (5 bases). CDR1 and CDR2 (germline): LGHDT, YNNKEL (reference sequence). Trimming took off 1 base at V and 6 bases at J, with 10 bases between the two ends. The CDR3 runs to 13 residues. CDR3 protein: CASSQGAGAEQYF. The CDR3, as DNA: TGTGCCAGCAGCCAAGGTGCTGGGGCCGAGCAGTACTTC.

To note about this clone: The sample contains more than one DNA sequence encoding this CDR3. The chain combines TRBV6-6 with TRBJ1-6, with D maybe TRBD1 (6 bases). Per the germline V gene, CDR1 is MNHNY and CDR2 is SVGAGI (reference sequence). The V gene lost 8 bases and the J gene lost 7 bases, with 18 bases spanning the gap. There are 15 residues in the CDR3. CDR3 loop: CASGPPGTTNSPLHF. In DNA, the CDR3 is TGTGCCAGCGGCCCCCCTGGGACAACCAATTCACCCCTCCACTTT.